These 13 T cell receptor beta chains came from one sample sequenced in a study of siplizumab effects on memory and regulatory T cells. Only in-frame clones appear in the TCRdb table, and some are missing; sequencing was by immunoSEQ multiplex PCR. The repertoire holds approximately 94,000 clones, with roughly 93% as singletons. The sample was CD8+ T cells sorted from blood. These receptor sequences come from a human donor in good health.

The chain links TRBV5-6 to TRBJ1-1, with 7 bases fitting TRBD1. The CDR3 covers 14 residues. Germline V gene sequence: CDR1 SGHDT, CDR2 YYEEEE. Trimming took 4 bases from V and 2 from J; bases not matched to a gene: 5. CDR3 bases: TGTGCCAGCAGCCCCGGACAGGTCAACACTGAAGCTTTCTTT. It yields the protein CASSPGQVNTEAFF.

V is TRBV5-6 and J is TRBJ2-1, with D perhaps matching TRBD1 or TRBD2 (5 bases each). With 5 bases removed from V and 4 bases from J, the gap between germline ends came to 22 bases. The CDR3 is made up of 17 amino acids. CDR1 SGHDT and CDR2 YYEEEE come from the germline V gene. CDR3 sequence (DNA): TGTGCCAGCAGTAACCGGGACCCCGGGTCGGTATACAATGAGCAGTTCTTC. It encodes CASSNRDPGSVYNEQFF.

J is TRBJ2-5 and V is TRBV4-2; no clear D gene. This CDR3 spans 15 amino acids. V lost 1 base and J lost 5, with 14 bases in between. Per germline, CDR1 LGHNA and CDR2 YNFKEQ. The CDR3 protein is CASSQAQLLGETQYF. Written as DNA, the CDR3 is TGTGCCAGCAGCCAAGCGCAACTACTGGGGGAGACCCAGTACTTC.

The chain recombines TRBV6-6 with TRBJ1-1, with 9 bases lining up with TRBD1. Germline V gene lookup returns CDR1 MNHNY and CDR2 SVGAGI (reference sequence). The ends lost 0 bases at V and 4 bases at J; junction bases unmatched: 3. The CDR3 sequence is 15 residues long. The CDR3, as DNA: TGTGCCAGCAGTTACTCGGACAGGGGAGGCACTGAAGCTTTCTTT. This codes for CASSYSDRGGTEAFF.

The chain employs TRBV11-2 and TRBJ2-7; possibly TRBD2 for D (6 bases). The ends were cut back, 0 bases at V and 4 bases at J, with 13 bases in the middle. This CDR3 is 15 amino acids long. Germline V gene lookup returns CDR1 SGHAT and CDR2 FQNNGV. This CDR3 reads CASSLDRDSGYEQYF. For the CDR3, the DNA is TGTGCCAGCAGCTTAGACCGGGACTCAGGTTACGAGCAGTACTTC.

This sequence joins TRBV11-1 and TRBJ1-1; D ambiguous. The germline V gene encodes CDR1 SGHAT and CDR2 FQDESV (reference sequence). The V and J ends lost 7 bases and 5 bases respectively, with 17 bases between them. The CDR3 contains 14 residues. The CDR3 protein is CASNQPDEGTEAFF. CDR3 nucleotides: TGTGCCAGCAACCAACCCGACGAAGGGACTGAAGCTTTCTTT.

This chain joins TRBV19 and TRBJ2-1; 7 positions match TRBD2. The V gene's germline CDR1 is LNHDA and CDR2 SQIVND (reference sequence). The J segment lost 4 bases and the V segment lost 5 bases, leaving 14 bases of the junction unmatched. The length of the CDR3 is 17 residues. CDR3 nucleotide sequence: TGTGCCAGTAGTCCAACCCCTGGCGGGGGACCTTACAATGAGCAGTTCTTC. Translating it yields CASSPTPGGGPYNEQFF.

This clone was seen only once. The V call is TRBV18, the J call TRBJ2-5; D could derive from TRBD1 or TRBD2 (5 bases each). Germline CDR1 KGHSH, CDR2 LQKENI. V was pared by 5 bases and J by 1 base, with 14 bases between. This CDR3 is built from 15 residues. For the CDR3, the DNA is TGTGCCAGCTCAGATTTTCCCGGGACCCAAGAGACCCAGTACTTC. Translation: CASSDFPGTQETQYF.

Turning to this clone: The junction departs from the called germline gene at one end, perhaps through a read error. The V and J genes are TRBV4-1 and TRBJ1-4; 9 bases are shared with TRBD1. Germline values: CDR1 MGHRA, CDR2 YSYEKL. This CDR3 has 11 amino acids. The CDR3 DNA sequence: TGCGCCAGCAGCCAAGGGGACAGGGTTATATTT. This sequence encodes CASSQGDRVIF.

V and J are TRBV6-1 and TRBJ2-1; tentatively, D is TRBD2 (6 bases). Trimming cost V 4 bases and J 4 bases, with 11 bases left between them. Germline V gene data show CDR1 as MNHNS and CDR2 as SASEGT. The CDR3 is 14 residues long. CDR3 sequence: CASSVAGTYNEQFF. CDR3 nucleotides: TGTGCCAGCAGTGTCGCGGGGACTTACAATGAGCAGTTCTTC.

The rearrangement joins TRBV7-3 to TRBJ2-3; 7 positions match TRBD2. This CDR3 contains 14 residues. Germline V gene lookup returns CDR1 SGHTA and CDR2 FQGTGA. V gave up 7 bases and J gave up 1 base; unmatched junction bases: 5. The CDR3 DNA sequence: TGTGCCAGCATGGTCAGCGGGGGCACAGATACGCAGTATTTT. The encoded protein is CASMVSGGTDTQYF.

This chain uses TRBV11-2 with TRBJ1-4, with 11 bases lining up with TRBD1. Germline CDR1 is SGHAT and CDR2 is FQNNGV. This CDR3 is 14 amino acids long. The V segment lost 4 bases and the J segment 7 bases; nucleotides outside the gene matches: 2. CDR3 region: CASSSGTGGEKLFF. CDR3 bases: TGTGCCAGCAGCTCCGGGACAGGGGGTGAAAAACTGTTTTTT.

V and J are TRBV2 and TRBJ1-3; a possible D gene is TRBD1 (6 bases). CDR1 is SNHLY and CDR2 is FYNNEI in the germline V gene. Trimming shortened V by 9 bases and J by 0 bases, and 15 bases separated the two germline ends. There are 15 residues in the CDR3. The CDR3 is CASCRDKTSGNTIYF. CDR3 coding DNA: TGTGCCAGTTGCCGGGACAAGACCTCTGGAAACACCATATATTTT.